The 21 T cell receptor beta chains listed next were all sequenced from one sample in a study of T cells in Graves' hyperthyroidism and ophthalmopathy. Amplification yielded TCR beta CDR3 regions, with RNA transcripts as the source. Carried out on the TCR CDR3, a first-round RT-PCR used the HTBI primer set. TCRdb recomputed calls from the multiplex PCR reads with MiXCR, one row per CDR3 protein. Among some 600,000 distinct CDR3 sequences, around 14% were seen once, and the ten largest hold 5.8%. The source material was blood. The receptors derive from a woman in her twenties or thirties with Graves' hyperthyroidism that later progressed to Graves' ophthalmopathy.

The gene calls are TRBV24-1 and TRBJ2-2; the match to TRBD1 covers 7 bases. The CDR3 sequence is 15 residues long. The V gene end was trimmed by 0 bases and the J gene end by 3 bases; junction bases not matched to a gene: 0. The germline gives CDR1 KGHDR, CDR2 SFDVKD. In nucleotides, the CDR3 is TGTGCCACCAGTGATTTGACAGGGGACACCGGGGAGCTGTTTTTT. This gives the protein CATSDLTGDTGELFF.

This clonotype came up many times. The chain uses TRBV11-2 and TRBJ2-4; the D gene is possibly TRBD2 (6 bases). The CDR3 length is 14 residues. Germline CDR1 and CDR2: SGHAT and FQNNGV. The V end lost 5 bases, the J end lost 8 bases, and 16 bases lay between the germline ends. The DNA of the CDR3 is TGTGCCAGCAGCGGAACGGGACTTAGCCACATTCAGTACTTC. Residues: CASSGTGLSHIQYF.

CDR3 DNA: TGTGCCAGCAGCCAAGATAGGAATTACTTCAATGAGCAGTTCTTC. The encoded protein is CASSQDRNYFNEQFF. The chain employs TRBV3-1 and TRBJ2-1; no firm D call. Germline V CDR1 and CDR2: LGHDT, YNNKEL (reference sequence). V was trimmed by 0 bases and J by 6 bases, leaving 12 bases between them. The CDR3 is 15 residues long.

In this sample, this clonotype turned up many times. J is TRBJ2-5 and V is TRBV12-3 or TRBV12-4; 13 positions agree with TRBD2. Trimming took 5 bases from V and 2 from J; bases not matched to a gene: 11. The CDR3 is made up of 18 amino acids. The CDR3: CASSLFGLGLAGQETQYF. The CDR3 bases are TGTGCCAGCAGTCTTTTCGGTTTGGGACTAGCGGGGCAAGAGACCCAGTACTTC.

This clonotype was recorded many times. The genes are TRBV6-1 and TRBJ2-1, with 7 nucleotides matching TRBD2. This CDR3 comprises 16 residues. Germline loops: CDR1 MNHNS, CDR2 SASEGT. V lost 5 bases to trimming and J lost 8 bases; unmatched junction nucleotides: 15. CDR3 residues: CASSYGGRDGVDEQFF. The DNA of the CDR3 is TGTGCCAGCAGTTACGGCGGGAGAGACGGAGTCGATGAGCAGTTCTTC.

There are many counts of this clonotype. The chain has TRBV7-2 and TRBJ1-5, with TRBD1 matching over 7 bases. CDR1 SGHTA and CDR2 FQGNSA come from the germline V gene. The CDR3 has 17 amino acids. The V segment lost 1 base and the J segment 3 bases; nucleotides outside the gene matches: 9. CDR3 in DNA: TGTGCCAGCAGCTTAGAAGGGACAGTCACTTTCAATCAGCCCCAGCATTTT. Translated: CASSLEGTVTFNQPQHF.

This clonotype has a count of ten or more. This sequence joins TRBV2 and TRBJ1-4; possible D gene TRBD1, 6 bases. Trimming took off 6 bases at V and 6 bases at J, with 11 bases between the two ends. Germline CDR1 is SNHLY and CDR2 is FYNNEI. The length of the CDR3 is 13 residues. The CDR3 protein is CASRGGADEKLFF. Here the CDR3 DNA reads TGTGCCAGCAGGGGGGGCGCGGATGAAAAACTGTTTTTT. Combining the CDR3 with reference TRBV2 and TRBJ1-4 gives the whole variable domain EPEVTQTPSHQVTQMGQEVILRCVPISNHLYFYWYRQILGQKVEFLVSFYNNEISEKSEIFDDQFSVERPDGSNFTLKIRSTKLEDSAMYFCASRGGADEKLFFGSGTQLSVL.

This clonotype occurred many times. J is TRBJ2-7 and V is TRBV2, with a weak D call TRBD2 (6 bases). The CDR3 sequence is 12 residues long. CDR1 and CDR2 from the germline V gene are SNHLY and FYNNEI. Trimming took off 6 bases at V and 3 bases at J, with 9 bases between the two ends. The CDR3, as DNA: TGTGCCAGCAGGGACTATGGCTACGAGCAGTACTTC. Protein sequence: CASRDYGYEQYF.

This clonotype was counted ten times or more. The chain joins TRBV3-1 to TRBJ2-1, with 7 positions matching TRBD2. Germline V CDR1 and CDR2: LGHDT, YNNKEL (reference sequence). V shed 4 bases and J 10 bases; nucleotides not matched to a gene: 7. This CDR3 is built from 13 residues. The CDR3 spells CASSLPGLQEQFF. CDR3 DNA sequence: TGTGCCAGCAGCCTTCCGGGACTACAAGAGCAGTTCTTC.

This clonotype was seen a handful of times. The CDR3 loop reads CASSETVKEAFF. CDR3 DNA sequence: TGTGCCAGCAGTGAAACGGTCAAAGAAGCTTTCTTT. The rearrangement uses TRBV6-1 and TRBJ1-1, with D uncertain. The V and J ends lost 2 bases and 8 bases respectively, with 9 bases between them. Germline V gene lookup returns CDR1 MNHNS and CDR2 SASEGT. The CDR3 extends over 12 amino acids.

The table lists this clonotype with many counts. V gene TRBV12-3 or TRBV12-4 combines with J gene TRBJ1-3; weak D call: TRBD1 (5 bases). The V gene lost 5 bases and the J gene lost 9 bases, with 14 bases spanning the gap. This CDR3 is built from 13 residues. CDR3 protein: CASSPAGAPTIYF. The CDR3 DNA is TGTGCCAGCAGTCCCGCCGGGGCCCCCACCATATATTTT.

The table lists this clonotype with many counts. This chain joins TRBV4-1 and TRBJ2-1; D not resolved. CDR3 length: 13 amino acids. Germline V CDR1 and CDR2: MGHRA, YSYEKL. The V and J ends lost 4 bases and 2 bases respectively, with 6 bases between them. The CDR3 spells CASSPSTYNEQFF. The CDR3, as DNA: TGCGCCAGCAGCCCATCCACCTACAATGAGCAGTTCTTC.

This clonotype was counted ten times or more. This chain uses TRBV29-1 with TRBJ1-3; D is perhaps TRBD1 (5 bases). This CDR3 region has 15 residues. Germline CDR1 reads SQVTM; CDR2 reads ANQGSEA. The V end was cut by 5 bases, the J end by 0 bases, with 14 bases between. CDR3 region: CSVLTGPFSGNTIYF. The CDR3 DNA reads TGCAGCGTTTTAACAGGACCTTTCTCTGGAAACACCATATATTTT.

This clonotype has ten or more counts. The chain employs TRBV6-1 and TRBJ2-1; TRBD2 is a possible D gene (6 bases). Germline-derived CDR1 and CDR2 are MNHNS and SASEGT. The CDR3 extends over 15 amino acids. Trimming stripped 6 bases from V and 3 bases from J, with 15 bases between. The CDR3 protein is CASSPTGAGYNEQFF. The CDR3 coding sequence is TGTGCCAGCAGCCCTACGGGAGCCGGCTACAATGAGCAGTTCTTC.

The chain is built from TRBV19 and TRBJ2-7; D is ambiguous. The V and J ends lost 4 bases and 7 bases respectively, with 20 bases between them. There are 15 residues in the CDR3. Germline V gene sequence: CDR1 LNHDA, CDR2 SQIVND (reference sequence). For the CDR3, the DNA is TGTGCCAGTAGTAGAAGAGACCGCGACCTCCGAGAGCAGTACTTC. It specifies CASSRRDRDLREQYF.

This clonotype was seen repeatedly, ten times or more. The V gene is TRBV7-9, the J gene TRBJ1-2; TRBD1 agrees at 7 bases. The germline V gene encodes CDR1 SEHNR and CDR2 FQNEAQ (reference sequence). The CDR3 length is 15 residues. Trimming removed 0 bases from V and 2 bases from J; junction bases left unmatched: 3. The CDR3 sequence: CASSLAGQINYGYTF. The CDR3 nucleotides are TGTGCCAGCAGCTTAGCGGGACAGATAAACTATGGCTACACCTTC.

CDR3 protein: CASSQDEGSRGRFAEAFF. The CDR3 DNA reads as TGCGCCAGCAGCCAAGATGAGGGGTCGAGGGGGCGTTTTGCTGAAGCTTTCTTT. J is TRBJ1-1 and V is TRBV4-1, with 7 bases matching TRBD1. The CDR3 spans 18 residues. Germline V lookup: CDR1 MGHRA, CDR2 YSYEKL. Trimming at V came to 0 bases and at J to 6 bases, leaving 16 bases not matched to a gene.

This clonotype was recorded many times. This sequence joins TRBV7-8 and TRBJ2-3, with 11 nucleotides matching TRBD2. Germline trimming cut 5 bases from V and 6 bases from J; bases unmatched to any gene: 10. The CDR3 loop spans 16 amino acids. Germline V gene lookup returns CDR1 SGHVS and CDR2 FQNEAQ. CDR3 sequence (DNA): TGTGCCAGCAGCCCAACAGGGACTAGCGGACGCGATACGCAGTATTTT. Its translation is CASSPTGTSGRDTQYF.

This clonotype was recorded many times. The rearrangement joins TRBV19 to TRBJ2-3; 7 positions agree with TRBD2. Germline loops: CDR1 LNHDA, CDR2 SQIVND (reference sequence). The CDR3 is 14 residues long. V lost 6 bases, J lost 6 bases, and 9 bases stayed unmatched. The CDR3 loop is CASRVPGLRDTQYF. Here the CDR3 DNA reads TGTGCCAGTAGGGTTCCGGGACTAAGGGATACGCAGTATTTT.

This clonotype was detected ten times or more. The CDR3 spells CASSFWDGNYGYTF. CDR3 DNA: TGTGCCAGCAGTTTTTGGGACGGAAACTATGGCTACACCTTC. The gene calls are TRBV28 and TRBJ1-2, with a weak D call TRBD1 (5 bases). The CDR3 runs to 14 residues. The germline V gene has CDR1 MDHEN and CDR2 SYDVKM. V lost 3 bases and J lost 2, with 10 bases in between.

This clonotype has at least ten counts. This chain links TRBV7-8 with TRBJ2-4; no clear D gene. V was clipped by 2 bases and J by 6 bases, with 2 bases between them. The CDR3 covers 11 residues. CDR1 and CDR2 from the germline V gene are SGHVS and FQNEAQ. The CDR3 DNA sequence: TGTGCCAGCAGCTTAAGAAACATTCAGTACTTC. This translates into CASSLRNIQYF.